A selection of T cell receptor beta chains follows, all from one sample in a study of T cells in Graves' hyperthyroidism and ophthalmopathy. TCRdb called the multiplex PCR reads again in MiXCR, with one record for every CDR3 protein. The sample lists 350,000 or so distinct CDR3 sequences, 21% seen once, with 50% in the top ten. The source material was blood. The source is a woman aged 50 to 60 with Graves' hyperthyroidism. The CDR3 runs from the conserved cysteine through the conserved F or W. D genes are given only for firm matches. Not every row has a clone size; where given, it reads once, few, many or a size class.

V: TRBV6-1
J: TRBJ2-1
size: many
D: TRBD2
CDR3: CASSPTAGGFGNEQFF
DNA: TGTGCCAGCAGTCCGACAGCGGGAGGGTTTGGCAATGAGCAGTTCTTC

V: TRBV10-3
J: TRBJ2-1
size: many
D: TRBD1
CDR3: CAIKVALGQGALYEQFF
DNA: TGTGCCATCAAGGTGGCTTTGGGACAGGGGGCCTTATATGAGCAGTTCTTC

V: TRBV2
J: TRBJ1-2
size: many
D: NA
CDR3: CASSDGVIGYTF
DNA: TGTGCCAGCAGTGATGGCGTTATTGGCTACACCTTC

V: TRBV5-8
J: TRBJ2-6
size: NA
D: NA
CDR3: CASSLGWGANVLTF
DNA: TGTGCCAGCAGCTTGGGGTGGGGGGCCAACGTCCTGACTTTC

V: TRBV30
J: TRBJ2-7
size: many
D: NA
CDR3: CAWSVRGDTNYEQYF
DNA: TGTGCCTGGAGTGTACGGGGGGACACAAACTACGAGCAGTACTTC

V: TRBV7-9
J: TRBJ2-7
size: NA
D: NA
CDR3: CASSSTDSLKSSYEQYF
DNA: TGTGCCAGCAGCTCAACGGACAGCCTGAAAAGCTCCTACGAGCAGTACTTC

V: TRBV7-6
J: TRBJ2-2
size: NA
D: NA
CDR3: CASSTRPAVNTGELFF
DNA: TGTGCCAGCAGCACCCGTCCAGCGGTGAACACCGGGGAGCTGTTTTTT

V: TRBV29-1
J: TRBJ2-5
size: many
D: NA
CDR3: CSVDAIMGETQYF
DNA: TGCAGCGTTGACGCTATTATGGGGGAGACCCAGTACTTC

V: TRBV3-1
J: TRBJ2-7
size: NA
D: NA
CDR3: CASSAMGPYEQYF
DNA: TGTGCCAGCAGCGCAATGGGGCCCTACGAGCAGTACTTC

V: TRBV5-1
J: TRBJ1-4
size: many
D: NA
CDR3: CASSLGVSNEKLFF
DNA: TGCGCCAGCAGCTTGGGGGTATCTAATGAAAAACTGTTTTTT

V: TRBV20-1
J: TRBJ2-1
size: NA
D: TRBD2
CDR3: CSARDSGGKDEQFF
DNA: TGCAGTGCTAGAGATAGCGGGGGGAAGGATGAGCAGTTCTTC

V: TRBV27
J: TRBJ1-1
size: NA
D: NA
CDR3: CASSGRGARTEAFF
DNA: TGTGCCAGCTCCGGAAGGGGGGCTAGGACTGAAGCTTTCTTT

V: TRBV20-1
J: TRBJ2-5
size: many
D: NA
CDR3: CSAQEETQYF
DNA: TGCAGTGCCCAGGAGGAGACCCAGTACTTC

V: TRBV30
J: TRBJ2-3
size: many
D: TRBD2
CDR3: CAWSSTSGGTDTQYF
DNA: TGTGCCTGGAGTTCGACTAGCGGGGGGACAGATACGCAGTATTTT

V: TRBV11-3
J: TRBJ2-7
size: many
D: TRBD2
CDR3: CASSPSGIGRVLYEQYF
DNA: TGTGCCAGCAGCCCCTCGGGTATCGGGAGGGTACTCTACGAGCAGTACTTC

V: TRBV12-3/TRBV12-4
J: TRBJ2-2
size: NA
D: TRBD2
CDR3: CASRTRESTGELFF
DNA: TGTGCCAGCAGGACGCGGGAGAGCACCGGGGAGCTGTTTTTT

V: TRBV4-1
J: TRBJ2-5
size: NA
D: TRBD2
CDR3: CASSATGTSGVETQYF
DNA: TGCGCCAGCAGCGCCACCGGGACTAGCGGGGTGGAGACCCAGTACTTC

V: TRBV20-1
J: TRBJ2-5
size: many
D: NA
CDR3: CSASLGGVETQYF
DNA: TGCAGTGCTAGCCTCGGTGGGGTCGAGACCCAGTACTTC

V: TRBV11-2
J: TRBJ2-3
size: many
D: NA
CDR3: CASSLRQSTDTQYF
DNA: TGTGCCAGCAGCTTACGACAGAGCACAGATACGCAGTATTTT

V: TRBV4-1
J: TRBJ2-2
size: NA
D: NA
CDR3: CASSQDGWGRGLTGELFF
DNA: TGCGCCAGCAGCCAAGACGGATGGGGGAGAGGGTTAACCGGGGAGCTGTTTTTT

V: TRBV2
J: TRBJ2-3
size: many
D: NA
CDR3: CASSGESTDTQYF
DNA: TGTGCCAGCAGTGGCGAGAGCACAGATACGCAGTATTTT

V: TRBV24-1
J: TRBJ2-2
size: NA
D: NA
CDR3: CANSAYTNTGELFF
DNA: TGTGCCAACAGTGCGTACACGAACACCGGGGAGCTGTTTTTT

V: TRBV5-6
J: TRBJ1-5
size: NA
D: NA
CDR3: CASSLEGLHQPQHF
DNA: TGTGCCAGCAGCTTGGAGGGGCTCCATCAGCCCCAGCATTTT

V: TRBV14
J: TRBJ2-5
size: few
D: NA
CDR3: CASSQASQRLNF
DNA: TGTGCCAGCAGCCAAGCGAGTCAACGCCTAAACTTC

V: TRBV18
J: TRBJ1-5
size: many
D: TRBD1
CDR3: CASSLRQGADQPQHF
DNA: TGTGCCAGCTCGCTACGACAGGGGGCCGATCAGCCCCAGCATTTT

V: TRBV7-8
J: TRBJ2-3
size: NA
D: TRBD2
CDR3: CASSQVSSGDTQYF
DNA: TGTGCCAGCAGCCAAGTCTCTAGCGGGGATACGCAGTATTTT

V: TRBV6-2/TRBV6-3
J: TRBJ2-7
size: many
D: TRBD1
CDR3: CASSPRDRVYEQYF
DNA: TGTGCCAGCAGTCCACGGGACAGGGTGTACGAGCAGTACTTC

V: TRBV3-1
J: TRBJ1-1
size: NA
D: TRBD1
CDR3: CASSQGQGARTEAFF
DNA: TGTGCCAGCAGCCAAGGACAGGGGGCTCGGACTGAAGCTTTCTTT

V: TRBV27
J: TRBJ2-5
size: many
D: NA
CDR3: CASSSRSQETQYF
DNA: TGTGCCAGCAGTTCTCGCTCTCAGGAGACCCAGTACTTC

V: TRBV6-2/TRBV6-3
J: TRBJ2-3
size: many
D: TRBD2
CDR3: CASRRTLTSGNTDTQYF
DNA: TGTGCCAGCAGACGCACCCTTACTAGCGGAAACACAGATACGCAGTATTTT

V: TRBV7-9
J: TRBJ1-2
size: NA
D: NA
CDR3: CASNPGFNYGYTF
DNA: TGTGCCAGCAATCCAGGATTCAACTATGGCTACACCTTC

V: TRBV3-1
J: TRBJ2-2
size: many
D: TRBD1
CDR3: CASRHRGADTGELFF
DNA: TGTGCCAGCAGGCACAGGGGCGCGGACACCGGGGAGCTGTTTTTT